This entry is about one T cell receptor beta chain. The sample comes from a study of T cell responses to AZD1222 COVID-19 vaccine. The CDR3 covers 15 residues. The junction had 4 bases not matched to a gene; V was cut back by 0 bases and J by 4 bases. Germline V gene sequence: CDR1 SGHRS, CDR2 YFSETQ. Measured with immunoSEQ multiplex PCR; TCRdb has only the in-frame clones, and not every one. Of some 120,000 clones in the sample, around nine tenths were seen once. The sequence came from an adult in good health. This sequence joins TRBV5-1 and TRBJ2-7; 10 nucleotides align to TRBD1. The source was peripheral blood, collected on day 0 of AZD1222 vaccination. Here the CDR3 DNA reads TGCGCCAGCAGCTTGGCGACAGGGGGCGGTTACGAGCAGTACTTC. Amino acid sequence: CASSLATGGGYEQYF. Full variable domain (rest looked up from reference TRBV5-1 and TRBJ2-7): KAGVTQTPRYLIKTRGQQVTLSCSPISGHRSVSWYQQTPGQGLQFLFEYFSETQRNKGNFPGRFSGRQFSNSRSEMNVSTLELGDSALYLCASSLATGGGYEQYFGPGTRLTVT.